These T cell receptor beta chains were read from a single sample in a study of identical twins. TCRdb fed the 5' RACE reads into MiXCR, producing one record per CDR3 protein. The table lists approximately 600,000 distinct CDR3 sequences, over 8.5% of them singletons, with approximately 3.2% in the top ten. The same specimen was also included in a second study, on yellow fever vaccine responses in identical twins.

The specimen was PBMCs. The receptors stem from a woman younger than 35 in good health. Each CDR3 is given with its conserved first and last residue. The D gene is left open where the match is weak. A row's size may be missing; if present it is once, few, many or a size class.

CDR3 DNA,CDR3 protein,D gene,clone size,V gene,J gene
TGTGCCAGCAGGGGTTTTGGCACAGATACGCAGTATTTT,CASRGFGTDTQYF,.,few,TRBV11-2,TRBJ2-3
TGCAGTGCTAGGGGGAGGGGGCTAAAGGATGAAAAACTGTTTTTT,CSARGRGLKDEKLFF,TRBD1,many,TRBV20-1,TRBJ1-4
TGTGCCAGCAGTTCGAAGGGACAGTACTCCTACGAGCAGTACTTC,CASSSKGQYSYEQYF,TRBD1,few,TRBV12-3/TRBV12-4,TRBJ2-7
TGCGCCAGCAGCACTGACCGGCACGCGGGAGGGACGCAGTATTTT,CASSTDRHAGGTQYF,TRBD2,many,TRBV5-1,TRBJ2-3
TGCGCCAGCAGCTATGGGACAGGGGGGACAGATACGCAGTATTTT,CASSYGTGGTDTQYF,TRBD1,.,TRBV5-1,TRBJ2-3
TGTGCCACCTCACTAGCGACACCGGAGGCGTCCCAGTACTTC,CATSLATPEASQYF,TRBD2,.,TRBV10-3,TRBJ2-5
TGTGCCAGCAGCGGGGACAGCCTTAGCAATCAGCCCCAGCATTTT,CASSGDSLSNQPQHF,TRBD1,few,TRBV12-3/TRBV12-4,TRBJ1-5
TGCGCCAGCAGCCAAGATGGATATTATGAGCAGTTCTTC,CASSQDGYYEQFF,.,few,TRBV4-1,TRBJ2-1
TGTGCCATCAGTGATTGGACAGACTACGAGCAGTACTTC,CAISDWTDYEQYF,.,.,TRBV10-3,TRBJ2-7
TGTGCCAGCAGTTTACCCCGGGGCAGGCTAATGATAGGTCAGCCCCAGCATTTT,CASSLPRGRLMIGQPQHF,.,few,TRBV28,TRBJ1-5
TGTGCCAGCAGTTTGGTGGCATTGAGCTCCTACGAGCAGTACTTC,CASSLVALSSYEQYF,.,.,TRBV28,TRBJ2-7
TGTGCCACCAGCAGAGACCGAGGGAGCCAGTACAATGAGCAGTTCTTC,CATSRDRGSQYNEQFF,.,many,TRBV15,TRBJ2-1
TGCAGCGGGCAACAGGGGGGTACTGAAGCTTTCTTT,CSGQQGGTEAFF,TRBD1,many,TRBV29-1,TRBJ1-1
TGTGCCAGCAAAACTATCTCCTACGAGCAGTACTTC,CASKTISYEQYF,.,many,TRBV2,TRBJ2-7
TGCGCCAGCAGCTTGCAAGGCCGGCTCGGGGTGGCCTACGAGCAGTACTTC,CASSLQGRLGVAYEQYF,.,few,TRBV5-1,TRBJ2-7
TGTGCCAGCAGCCCGGACAGGGGGGAAACCTACGAGCAGTACTTC,CASSPDRGETYEQYF,TRBD1,few,TRBV5-5,TRBJ2-7
TGTGCCAGCAGCGACTCAGGACTTTCCCTTAAAGAGACCCAGTACTTC,CASSDSGLSLKETQYF,.,many,TRBV2,TRBJ2-5
TGCAGCGGGAAGGCCCTCCAAGAGACCCAGTACTTC,CSGKALQETQYF,.,few,TRBV29-1,TRBJ2-5